This is a list of T cell receptor beta chains from one sample in a study of blood T cell repertoires in COVID-19. The method was immunoSEQ multiplex PCR; TCRdb's version includes in-frame clones alone and lacks a portion of them. The sample holds 60,000 or so clones, about 85% seen once. Input material: peripheral blood. The receptors were sampled from a woman between 65 and 79 years old with active COVID-19. The CDR3 runs from the conserved cysteine through the conserved F or W. Fields, in order: J gene, D gene, clone size, V gene, CDR3 protein, CDR3 DNA. A D gene is named only where the DNA matches it firmly. Expanded clones get a size class; other rows say once, few or many, or leave the size out.

J gene: TRBJ1-1
D gene: NA
clone size: NA
V gene: TRBV5-3
CDR3 protein: CARSLARKGPGDTEAFF
CDR3 DNA: TGTGCCAGAAGCTTGGCCAGAAAGGGGCCAGGGGACACTGAAGCTTTCTTT

J gene: TRBJ2-7
D gene: TRBD1
clone size: NA
V gene: TRBV7-9
CDR3 protein: CASSEGQGGYEQYF
CDR3 DNA: TGTGCCAGCAGCGAGGGACAGGGAGGCTACGAGCAGTACTTC

J gene: TRBJ2-7
D gene: TRBD1
clone size: NA
V gene: TRBV28
CDR3 protein: CASSLGDRVYEQYF
CDR3 DNA: TGTGCCAGCAGTTTAGGGGACAGGGTGTACGAGCAGTACTTC

J gene: TRBJ2-1
D gene: TRBD2
clone size: NA
V gene: TRBV3-1/TRBV3-2
CDR3 protein: CASSRLAGNEQFF
CDR3 DNA: TGTGCCAGCAGCAGACTAGCGGGCAATGAGCAGTTCTTC

J gene: TRBJ2-2
D gene: TRBD2
clone size: NA
V gene: TRBV30
CDR3 protein: CAWERGSNTGELFF
CDR3 DNA: TGTGCCTGGGAGCGGGGATCGAACACCGGGGAGCTGTTTTTT

J gene: TRBJ2-1
D gene: NA
clone size: NA
V gene: TRBV2
CDR3 protein: CASIPLRDEQFF
CDR3 DNA: TGTGCCAGCATTCCCTTACGGGATGAGCAGTTCTTC

J gene: TRBJ2-7
D gene: NA
clone size: NA
V gene: TRBV5-4
CDR3 protein: CASSLPGDSGYEQYF
CDR3 DNA: TGTGCCAGCAGCTTGCCCGGGGACAGCGGGTACGAGCAGTACTTC

J gene: TRBJ2-7
D gene: NA
clone size: NA
V gene: TRBV3-1/TRBV3-2
CDR3 protein: CASSQGSEQYF
CDR3 DNA: TGTGCCAGCAGCCAAGGGAGCGAGCAGTACTTC

J gene: TRBJ2-5
D gene: TRBD1
clone size: NA
V gene: TRBV19
CDR3 protein: CASSLGGQEETQYF
CDR3 DNA: TGTGCCAGTAGTCTCGGGGGACAGGAAGAGACCCAGTACTTC

J gene: TRBJ2-7
D gene: NA
clone size: NA
V gene: TRBV19
CDR3 protein: CASSTTQGPIYEQYF
CDR3 DNA: TGTGCCAGTAGCACGACCCAGGGGCCGATTTACGAGCAGTACTTC

J gene: TRBJ1-5
D gene: NA
clone size: once
V gene: TRBV4-1
CDR3 protein: CASSPGTRWAQPQHF
CDR3 DNA: TGCGCCAGCAGCCCCGGGACTAGATGGGCGCAGCCCCAGCATTTT

J gene: TRBJ1-5
D gene: TRBD1
clone size: few
V gene: TRBV4-1
CDR3 protein: CASSHPGQGAGDQPQHF
CDR3 DNA: TGCGCCAGCAGCCACCCGGGACAGGGGGCAGGGGATCAGCCCCAGCATTTT

J gene: TRBJ1-2
D gene: NA
clone size: NA
V gene: TRBV28
CDR3 protein: CASSIRDGYTF
CDR3 DNA: TGTGCCAGCAGTATCAGGGATGGCTACACCTTC

J gene: TRBJ2-7
D gene: TRBD2
clone size: few
V gene: TRBV4-1
CDR3 protein: CASSQTSAGVREQYF
CDR3 DNA: TGCGCCAGCAGCCAAACTTCAGCGGGAGTCAGGGAGCAGTACTTC

J gene: TRBJ1-4
D gene: NA
clone size: NA
V gene: TRBV12-2
CDR3 protein: CASRADRGRVEKLFF
CDR3 DNA: TGTGCAAGTCGCGCCGACAGGGGGCGCGTTGAAAAACTGTTTTTT

J gene: TRBJ1-2
D gene: TRBD1
clone size: NA
V gene: TRBV20-1
CDR3 protein: CSASLTGLGGYTF
CDR3 DNA: TGCAGTGCTAGTTTGACAGGGTTAGGTGGCTACACCTTC

J gene: TRBJ1-5
D gene: NA
clone size: NA
V gene: TRBV2
CDR3 protein: CASRAPRGNQPQHF
CDR3 DNA: TGTGCCAGCAGGGCGCCACGGGGCAATCAGCCCCAGCATTTT

J gene: TRBJ2-7
D gene: NA
clone size: NA
V gene: TRBV19
CDR3 protein: CASSMEQSKTYEQYF
CDR3 DNA: TGTGCCAGTAGTATGGAGCAGAGTAAGACCTACGAGCAGTACTTC